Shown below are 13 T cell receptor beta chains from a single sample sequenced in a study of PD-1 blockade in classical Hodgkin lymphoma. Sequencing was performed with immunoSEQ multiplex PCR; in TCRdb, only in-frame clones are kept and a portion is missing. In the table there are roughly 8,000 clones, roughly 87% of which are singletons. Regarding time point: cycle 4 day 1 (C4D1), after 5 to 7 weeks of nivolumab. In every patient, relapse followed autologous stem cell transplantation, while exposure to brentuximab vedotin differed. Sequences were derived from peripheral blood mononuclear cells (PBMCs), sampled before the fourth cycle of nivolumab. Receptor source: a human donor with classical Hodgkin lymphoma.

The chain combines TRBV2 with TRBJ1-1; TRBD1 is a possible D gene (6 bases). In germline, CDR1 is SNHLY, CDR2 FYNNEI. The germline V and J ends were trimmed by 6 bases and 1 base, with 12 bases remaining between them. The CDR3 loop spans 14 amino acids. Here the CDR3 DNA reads TGTGCCAGCAGCCCGACAGGATCGAACACTGAAGCTTTCTTT. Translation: CASSPTGSNTEAFF.

The CDR3 sequence: CASSLGLAGPEQYF. The CDR3 DNA reads TGCGCCAGCAGCTTGGGACTAGCGGGGCCCGAGCAGTACTTC. The V call is TRBV5-1, the J call TRBJ2-7; 11 positions agree with TRBD2. This CDR3 comprises 14 residues. With 0 bases clipped from V and 6 bases from J, the junction kept 2 bases outside the gene matches. Germline CDR1 SGHRS, CDR2 YFSETQ.

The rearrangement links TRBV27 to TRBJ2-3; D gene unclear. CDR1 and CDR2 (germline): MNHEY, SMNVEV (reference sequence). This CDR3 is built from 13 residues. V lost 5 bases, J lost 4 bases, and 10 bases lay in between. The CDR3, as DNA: TGTGCCAGCAGTCCCGGACGGGCAGATACGCAGTATTTT. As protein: CASSPGRADTQYF.

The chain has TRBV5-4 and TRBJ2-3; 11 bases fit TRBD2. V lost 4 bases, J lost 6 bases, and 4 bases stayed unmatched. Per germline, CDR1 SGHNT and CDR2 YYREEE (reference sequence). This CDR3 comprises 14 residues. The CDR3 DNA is TGTGCCAGCAGCAAGACTAGCGGGATCGATACGCAGTATTTT. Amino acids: CASSKTSGIDTQYF.

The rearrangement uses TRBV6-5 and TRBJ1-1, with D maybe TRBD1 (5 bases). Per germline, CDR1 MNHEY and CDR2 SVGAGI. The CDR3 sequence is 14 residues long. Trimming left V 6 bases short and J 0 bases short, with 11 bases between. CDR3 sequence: CASSLRAMNTEAFF. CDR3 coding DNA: TGTGCCAGCAGCCTCAGGGCCATGAACACTGAAGCTTTCTTT.

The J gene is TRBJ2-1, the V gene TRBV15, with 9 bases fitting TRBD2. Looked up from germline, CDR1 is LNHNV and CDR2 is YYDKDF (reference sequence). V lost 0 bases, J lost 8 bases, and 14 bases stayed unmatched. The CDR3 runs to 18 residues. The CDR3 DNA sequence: TGTGCCACCAGCAGAGACACAAACATGGCGGGAGGGATCGATGAGCAGTTCTTC. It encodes CATSRDTNMAGGIDEQFF. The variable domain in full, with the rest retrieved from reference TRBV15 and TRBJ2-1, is DAMVIQNPRYQVTQFGKPVTLSCSQTLNHNVMYWYQQKSSQAPKLLFHYYDKDFNNEADTPDNFQSRRPNTSFCFLDIRSPGLGDTAMYLCATSRDTNMAGGIDEQFFGPGTRLTVL.

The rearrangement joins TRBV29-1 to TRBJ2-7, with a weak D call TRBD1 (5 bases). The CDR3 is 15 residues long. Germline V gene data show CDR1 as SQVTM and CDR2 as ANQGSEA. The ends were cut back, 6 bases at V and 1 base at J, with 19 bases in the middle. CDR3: CSVGTFGHPSYEQYF. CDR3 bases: TGCAGCGTCGGAACGTTCGGACACCCGTCCTACGAGCAGTACTTC.

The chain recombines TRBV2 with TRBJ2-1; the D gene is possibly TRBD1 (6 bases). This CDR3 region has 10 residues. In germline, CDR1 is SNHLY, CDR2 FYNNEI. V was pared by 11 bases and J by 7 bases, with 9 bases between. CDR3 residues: CASQGNEQFF. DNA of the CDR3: TGTGCCTCCCAGGGGAATGAGCAGTTCTTC.

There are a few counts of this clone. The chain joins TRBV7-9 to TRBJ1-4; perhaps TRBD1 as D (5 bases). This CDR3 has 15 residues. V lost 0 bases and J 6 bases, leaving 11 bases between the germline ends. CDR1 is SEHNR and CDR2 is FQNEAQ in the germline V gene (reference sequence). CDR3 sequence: CASSLAGRGHEKLFF. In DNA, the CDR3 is TGTGCCAGCAGCTTAGCGGGGAGGGGTCATGAAAAACTGTTTTTT. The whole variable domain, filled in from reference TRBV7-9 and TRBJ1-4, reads DTGVSQNPRHKITKRGQNVTFRCDPISEHNRLYWYRQTLGQGPEFLTYFQNEAQLEKSRLLSDRFSAERPKGSFSTLEIQRTEQGDSAMYLCASSLAGRGHEKLFFGSGTQLSVL.

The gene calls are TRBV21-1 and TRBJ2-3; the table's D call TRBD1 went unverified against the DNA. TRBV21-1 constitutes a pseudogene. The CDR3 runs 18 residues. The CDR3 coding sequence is TGTGCCAGCAGCAAAGCCTCCAGGGACAGGCGGGATACAGATACGCAGTATTTT. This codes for CASSKASRDRRDTDTQYF.

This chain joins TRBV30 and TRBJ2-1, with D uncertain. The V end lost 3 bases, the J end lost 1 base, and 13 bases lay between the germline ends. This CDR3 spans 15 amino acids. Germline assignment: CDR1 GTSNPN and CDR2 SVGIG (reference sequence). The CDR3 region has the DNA TGTGCCTGGAGCCCCGGAGTATCGTCCTACAATGAGCAGTTCTTC. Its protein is CAWSPGVSSYNEQFF.

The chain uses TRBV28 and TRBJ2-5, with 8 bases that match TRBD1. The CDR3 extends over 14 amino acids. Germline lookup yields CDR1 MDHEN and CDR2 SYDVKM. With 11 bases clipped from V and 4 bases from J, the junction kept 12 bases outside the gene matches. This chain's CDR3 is CASGRGQGRETQYF. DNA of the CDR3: TGTGCCTCGGGCAGGGGGCAAGGGCGAGAGACCCAGTACTTC.

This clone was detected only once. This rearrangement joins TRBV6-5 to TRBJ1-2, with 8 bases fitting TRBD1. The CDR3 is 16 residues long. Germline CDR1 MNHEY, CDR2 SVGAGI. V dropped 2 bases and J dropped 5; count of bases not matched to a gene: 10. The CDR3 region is CASSYMGTGLSYGYTF. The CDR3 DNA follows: TGTGCCAGCAGTTACATGGGGACAGGACTGTCATATGGCTACACCTTC.